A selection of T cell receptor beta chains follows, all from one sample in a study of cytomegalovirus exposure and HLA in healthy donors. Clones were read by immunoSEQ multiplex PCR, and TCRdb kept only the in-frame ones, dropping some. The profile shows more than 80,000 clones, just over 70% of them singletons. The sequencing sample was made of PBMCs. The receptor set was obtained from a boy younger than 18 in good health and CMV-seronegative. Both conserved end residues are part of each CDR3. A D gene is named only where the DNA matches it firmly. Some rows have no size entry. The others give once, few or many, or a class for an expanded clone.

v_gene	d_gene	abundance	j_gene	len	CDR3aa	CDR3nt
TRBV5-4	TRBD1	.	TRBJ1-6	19	CASSLADRGAFSYNSPLHF	TGTGCCAGCAGCTTGGCGGACAGGGGGGCCTTCTCCTATAATTCACCCCTCCACTTT
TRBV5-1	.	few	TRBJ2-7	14	CASSLGQISYEQYF	TGCGCCAGCAGCTTGGGACAGATTTCCTACGAGCAGTACTTC
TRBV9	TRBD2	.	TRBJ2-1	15	CASSGGLAGSNEQFF	TGTGCCAGCAGCGGGGGACTAGCGGGTAGCAATGAGCAGTTCTTC
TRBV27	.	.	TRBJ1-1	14	CASSLAGVRTEAFF	TGTGCCAGCAGTTTAGCCGGGGTCCGAACTGAAGCTTTCTTT
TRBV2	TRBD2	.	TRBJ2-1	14	CASSLRTSMSEQFF	TGTGCCAGCAGTCTACGGACTAGTATGAGTGAGCAGTTCTTC
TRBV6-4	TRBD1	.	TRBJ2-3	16	CASSDSGGTGIDTQYF	TGTGCCAGCAGTGACTCGGGCGGGACAGGGATAGATACGCAGTATTTT
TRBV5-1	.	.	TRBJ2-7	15	CASSLWDGGTGEQYF	TGCGCCAGCAGCTTGTGGGACGGGGGAACAGGCGAGCAGTACTTC
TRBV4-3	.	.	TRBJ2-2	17	CASSPRVSGQNTGELFF	TGCGCCAGCAGCCCCCGTGTCTCAGGGCAGAACACCGGGGAGCTGTTTTTT
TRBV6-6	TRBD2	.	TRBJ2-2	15	CASSTIAGGPGELFF	TGTGCCAGCAGTACAATAGCGGGGGGGCCCGGGGAGCTGTTTTTT
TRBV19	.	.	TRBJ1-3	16	CASVRTSQGAGNTIYF	TGTGCCAGTGTAAGGACGTCACAGGGTGCTGGAAACACCATATATTTT
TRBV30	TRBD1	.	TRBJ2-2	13	CALWDRKTGELFF	TGTGCCTTATGGGACAGGAAAACCGGGGAGCTGTTTTTT
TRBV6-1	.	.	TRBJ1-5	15	CASKVSGDSNQPQHF	TGTGCCAGCAAGGTCTCAGGGGATAGCAATCAGCCCCAGCATTTT
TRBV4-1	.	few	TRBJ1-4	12	CASSRVNEKLFF	TGCGCCAGCAGCCGCGTAAATGAAAAACTGTTTTTT